One sample yielded the 14 T cell receptor beta chains listed below, sequenced in a study of blood T cell repertoires in COVID-19 (dated by TCRdb to 2018 to 2021). The method was the immunoSEQ multiplex PCR assay. TCRdb re-hosts the immuneACCESS table, in-frame sequences only. Its copies lack some clones; in the studies checked, an unresolved V gene accounts for under half of them, and the cause for the rest is not known. The sample data list 110,000 to 150,000 clones, and just under 90% of these were observed just once. The ten largest account for roughly 4.3% of the sample. The specimen sequenced was peripheral blood. The source of these receptors is a middle-aged woman with acute or convalescent COVID-19.

The V call is TRBV5-4, the J call TRBJ2-5; a weak D match, TRBD2 (5 bases). V lost 3 bases, J lost 1 base, and 13 bases lay in between. The CDR3 totals 15 residues. Germline CDR1 SGHNT, CDR2 YYREEE (reference sequence). The CDR3 coding sequence is TGTGCCAGCAGCTCAATTGGAGGCAGCCAAGAGACCCAGTACTTC. Its protein product is CASSSIGGSQETQYF.

The chain couples TRBV12-3 or TRBV12-4 to TRBJ1-2; 9 nucleotides line up with TRBD1. The V segment lost 3 bases and the J segment 7 bases; nucleotides outside the gene matches: 3. The CDR3 has 13 residues. The CDR3 loop is CASSLDRGSGYTF. CDR3 DNA sequence: TGTGCCAGCAGTTTGGACAGGGGCTCTGGCTACACCTTC.

This clone was picked up a small number of times. Within the sample, other DNA sequences also encode this same CDR3. The rearrangement links TRBV11-3 to TRBJ1-1, with D tentatively TRBD1 (5 bases). From germline, CDR1 is SGHNT and CDR2 YENEEA. This CDR3 is 13 amino acids long. With 0 bases removed from V and 4 bases from J, the gap between germline ends came to 6 bases. CDR3 DNA: TGTGCCAGCAGCTTAGAGGGGGGCACTGAAGCTTTCTTT. This translates into CASSLEGGTEAFF.

This chain uses TRBV4-3 with TRBJ1-2; the D is unclear. Germline CDR1 is LGHNA and CDR2 is YSLEER. Trimming left V 3 bases short and J 8 bases short, with 25 bases between. This CDR3 is 17 amino acids long. For the CDR3, the DNA is TGCGCCAGCAGCCACCCCTCACGACTCACACCTATGCAGGGCTACACCTTC. It encodes CASSHPSRLTPMQGYTF.

The chain links TRBV27 to TRBJ1-5, with 8 bases that match TRBD1. The CDR3 is made up of 15 amino acids. Trimming at V came to 5 bases and at J to 1 base, leaving 4 bases not matched to a gene. Per germline, CDR1 MNHEY and CDR2 SMNVEV (reference sequence). CDR3 bases: TGTGCCAGCAGTGTCTGGACAGGGAGCAATCAGCCCCAGCATTTT. Amino acid sequence: CASSVWTGSNQPQHF.

The chain links TRBV7-2 to TRBJ2-4; D gene unclear. V lost 2 bases, J lost 1 base, and 9 bases lay in between. The CDR3 covers 15 residues. CDR1 and CDR2 (germline): SGHTA, FQGNSA. The CDR3: CASSLQDFAKNIQYF. The DNA for the CDR3 is TGTGCCAGCAGCTTACAGGATTTTGCCAAAAACATTCAGTACTTC.

The genes are TRBV2 and TRBJ1-2; D remains ambiguous. In germline, CDR1 is SNHLY, CDR2 FYNNEI. The ends were cut back, 5 bases at V and 4 bases at J, with 11 bases in the middle. This CDR3 comprises 13 residues. CDR3 sequence: CASSYTGSYGYTF. CDR3 nucleotides: TGTGCCAGCAGTTACACCGGGAGCTATGGCTACACCTTC.

CDR3 region: CASSSGLAGGEQYF. The CDR3 bases are TGTGCCAGTAGTTCCGGACTAGCGGGAGGCGAGCAGTACTTC. The genes are TRBV19 and TRBJ2-7; TRBD2 matches 14 bases. There are 14 residues in the CDR3. J gave up 6 bases and V 5 bases, and 3 bases lay outside the gene matches. Germline V gene sequence: CDR1 LNHDA, CDR2 SQIVND (reference sequence).

This clone showed up just once. This chain connects TRBV5-4 to TRBJ2-3; D remains unclear. Germline CDR1 and CDR2: SGHNT and YYREEE (reference sequence). V lost 4 bases, J lost 6 bases, and 12 bases lay in between. This CDR3 region has 13 residues. The CDR3 nucleotides are TGTGCCAGCAGCGGAGAGGCGAGGGATACGCAGTATTTT. Encoded protein: CASSGEARDTQYF.

This clone was seen once. Other DNA sequences in the sample encode the same CDR3. This chain links TRBV7-4 with TRBJ2-5; D is unresolved. V lost 4 bases and J 1 base, leaving 13 bases between the germline ends. The CDR3 extends over 15 amino acids. Germline CDR1 is SGHVT and CDR2 is SQSDAQ. This CDR3 reads CASSSSRGCQETQYF. CDR3 coding DNA: TGTGCCAGCAGCTCCTCAAGAGGCTGCCAAGAGACCCAGTACTTC.

The chain employs TRBV4-3 and TRBJ2-7; D is unclear. Germline V gives CDR1 LGHNA, CDR2 YSLEER. The CDR3 has 12 amino acids. V was cut by 4 bases and J by 5 bases, with 9 bases left in between. CDR3 loop: CASSRSGDEQYF. The DNA of the CDR3 is TGCGCCAGCAGCCGGTCAGGCGACGAGCAGTACTTC.

The chain couples TRBV6-2 or TRBV6-3 to TRBJ2-5, with TRBD2 matching 8 bases. CDR1 is MNHEY and CDR2 is SVGEGT in the germline V gene. J was trimmed by 2 bases and V by 0 bases; bases with no gene match: 2. The CDR3 runs 15 residues. Written as DNA, the CDR3 is TGTGCCAGCAGTTACTCGAGCGGGGGACAAGAGACCCAGTACTTC. This gives the protein CASSYSSGGQETQYF.

CDR3 protein: CASSFIGELFF. The CDR3, as DNA: TGTGCCAGCAGCTTCATCGGGGAGCTGTTTTTT. The V gene is TRBV7-2, the J gene TRBJ2-2; D remains ambiguous. Germline-derived CDR1 and CDR2 are SGHTA and FQGNSA. The CDR3 covers 11 residues. The ends were cut back, 3 bases at V and 7 bases at J, with 3 bases in the middle.

This clone was counted a few times. The chain is built from TRBV7-8 and TRBJ2-4, with 8 bases identical to TRBD2. V lost 1 base and J lost 4; bases outside the gene matches: 6. The germline V gene encodes CDR1 SGHVS and CDR2 FQNEAQ. The CDR3 length is 16 residues. The CDR3 nucleotides are TGTGCCAGCAGCTTAGAAGGCGGGAGGACAAAAAACATTCAGTACTTC. Protein: CASSLEGGRTKNIQYF.